This T cell receptor beta chain was captured by sequencing in a study of T cell changes during pregnancy in multiple sclerosis. The ends were cut back, 6 bases at V and 1 base at J, with 7 bases in the middle. Germline CDR1 SNHLY, CDR2 FYNNEI. The CDR3 covers 14 residues. Profiling relied on immunoSEQ multiplex PCR, and the TCRdb table lists in-frame clones only, not all of them. Among tens of thousands of clones listed, around four fifths were seen once. The sequence derives from a female donor in good health, enrolled as a control in a pregnancy study. The V call is TRBV2, the J call TRBJ1-6; a possible D gene is TRBD1 (5 bases). Sequencing was performed on CD8+ T cells from peripheral blood mononuclear cells, taken in the first trimester of pregnancy. CDR3 residues: CASRGGSYNSPLHF. The CDR3 DNA reads TGTGCCAGCAGGGGGGGGTCCTATAATTCACCCCTCCACTTT.